This TCR beta chain is from a study of naive and memory T cell subsets. Points on this clonotype: Antigen unknown.

Both TRBC1 and TRBC2 were covered by a beta constant-region primer of two equimolar oligonucleotides. A 12-nucleotide UMI and the SP2 primer were added to the cDNA 3' end by oligonucleotide ligation. TCRdb reprocessed the UMI-ligation and nested PCR reads with MiXCR, giving one entry per CDR3 protein. The table lists 120,000 to 150,000 distinct CDR3 sequences, about 18% of them singletons. General study findings and limits: Activation and differentiation may alter RNA-based TCR counts.

This CDR3 contains 16 residues. Per the germline V gene, CDR1 is MNHEY and CDR2 is SVGAGI. J gave up 1 base and V 4 bases, and 9 bases lay outside the gene matches. The source of this sequence is a human donor in good health. Sequenced: naive CD4+ T cells from blood. The chain couples TRBV6-5 to TRBJ1-1; 7 bases agree with TRBD1. The CDR3 reads CASSFDRVRGNTEAFF. The CDR3 nucleotides are TGTGCCAGCAGTTTTGACAGGGTTCGCGGGAACACTGAAGCTTTCTTT.